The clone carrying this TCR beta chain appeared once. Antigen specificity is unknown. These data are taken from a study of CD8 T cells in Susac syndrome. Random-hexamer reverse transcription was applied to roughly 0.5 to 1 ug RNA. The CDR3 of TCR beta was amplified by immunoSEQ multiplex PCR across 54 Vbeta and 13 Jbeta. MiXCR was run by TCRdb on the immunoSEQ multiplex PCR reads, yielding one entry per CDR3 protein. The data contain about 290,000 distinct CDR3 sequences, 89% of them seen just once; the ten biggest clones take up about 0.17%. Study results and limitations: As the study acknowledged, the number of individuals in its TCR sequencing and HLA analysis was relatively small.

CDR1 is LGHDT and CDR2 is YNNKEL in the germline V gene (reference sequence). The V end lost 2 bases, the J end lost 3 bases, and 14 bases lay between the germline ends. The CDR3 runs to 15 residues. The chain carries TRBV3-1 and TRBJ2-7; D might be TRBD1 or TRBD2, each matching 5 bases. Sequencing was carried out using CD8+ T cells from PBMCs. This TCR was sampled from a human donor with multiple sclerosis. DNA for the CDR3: TGTGCCAGCAGCCAACAAGGGACCCTCAACTACGAGCAGTACTTC. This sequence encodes CASSQQGTLNYEQYF.